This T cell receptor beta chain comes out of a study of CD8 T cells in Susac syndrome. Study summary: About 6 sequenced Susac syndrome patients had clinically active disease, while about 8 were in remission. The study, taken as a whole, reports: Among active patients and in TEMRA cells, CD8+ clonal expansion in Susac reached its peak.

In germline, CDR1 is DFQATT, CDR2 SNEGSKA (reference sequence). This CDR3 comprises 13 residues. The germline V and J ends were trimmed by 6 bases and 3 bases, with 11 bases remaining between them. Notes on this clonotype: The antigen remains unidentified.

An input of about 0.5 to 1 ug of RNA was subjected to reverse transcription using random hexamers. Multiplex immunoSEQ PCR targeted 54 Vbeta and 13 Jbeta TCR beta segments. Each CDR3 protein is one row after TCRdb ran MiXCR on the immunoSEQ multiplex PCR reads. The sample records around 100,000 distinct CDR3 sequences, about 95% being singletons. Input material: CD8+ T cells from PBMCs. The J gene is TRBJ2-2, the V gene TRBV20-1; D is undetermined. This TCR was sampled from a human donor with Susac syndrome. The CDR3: CSAASRYTGELFF. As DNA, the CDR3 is TGCAGTGCCGCCAGCAGATACACCGGGGAGCTGTTTTTT.